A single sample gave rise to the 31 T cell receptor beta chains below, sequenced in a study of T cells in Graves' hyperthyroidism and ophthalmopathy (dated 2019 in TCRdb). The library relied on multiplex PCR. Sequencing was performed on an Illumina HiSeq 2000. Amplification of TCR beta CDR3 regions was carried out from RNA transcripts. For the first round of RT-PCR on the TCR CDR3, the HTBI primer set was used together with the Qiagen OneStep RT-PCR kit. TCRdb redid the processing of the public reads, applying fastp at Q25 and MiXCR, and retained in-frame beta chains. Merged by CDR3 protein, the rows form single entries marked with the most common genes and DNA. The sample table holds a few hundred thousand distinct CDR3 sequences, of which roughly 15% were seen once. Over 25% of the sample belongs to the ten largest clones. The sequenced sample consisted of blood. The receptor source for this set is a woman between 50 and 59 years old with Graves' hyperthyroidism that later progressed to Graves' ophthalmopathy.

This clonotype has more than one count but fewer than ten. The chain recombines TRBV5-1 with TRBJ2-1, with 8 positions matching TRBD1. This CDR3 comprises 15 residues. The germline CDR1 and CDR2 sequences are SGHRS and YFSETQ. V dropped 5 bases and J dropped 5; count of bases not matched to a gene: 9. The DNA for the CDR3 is TGCGCCAGCAGTTACGGGACAGGTAACCACAATGAGCAGTTCTTC. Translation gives CASSYGTGNHNEQFF.

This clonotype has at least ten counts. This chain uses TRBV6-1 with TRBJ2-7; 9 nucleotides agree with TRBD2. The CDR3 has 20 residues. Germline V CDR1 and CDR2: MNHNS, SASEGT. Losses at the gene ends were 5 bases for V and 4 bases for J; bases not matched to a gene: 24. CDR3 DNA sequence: TGTGCCAGCAGTTATGGCCCTAGGGGCGCCGGGGCGGGGGGGTTGTACGAGCAGTACTTC. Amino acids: CASSYGPRGAGAGGLYEQYF.

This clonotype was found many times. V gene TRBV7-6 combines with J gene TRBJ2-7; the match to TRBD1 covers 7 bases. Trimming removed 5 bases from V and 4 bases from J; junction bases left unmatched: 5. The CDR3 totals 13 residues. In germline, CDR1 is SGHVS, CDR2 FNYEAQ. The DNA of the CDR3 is TGTGCCAGCAGCCGGGACAGCGTATACGAGCAGTACTTC. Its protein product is CASSRDSVYEQYF.

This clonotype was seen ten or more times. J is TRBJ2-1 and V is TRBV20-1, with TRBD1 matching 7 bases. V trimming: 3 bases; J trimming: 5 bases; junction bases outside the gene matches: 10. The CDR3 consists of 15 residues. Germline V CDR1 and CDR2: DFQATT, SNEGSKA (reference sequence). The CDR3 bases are TGCAGTGCTAGTCCCCCCCCGGGACAGCACAATGAGCAGTTCTTC. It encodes CSASPPPGQHNEQFF.

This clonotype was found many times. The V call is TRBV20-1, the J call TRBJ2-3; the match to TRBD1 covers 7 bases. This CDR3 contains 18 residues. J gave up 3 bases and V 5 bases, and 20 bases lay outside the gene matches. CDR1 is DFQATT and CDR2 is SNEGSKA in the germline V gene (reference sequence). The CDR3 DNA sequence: TGCAGTGCTCCGTCCATCGGGACAGCGGCTCCGAGAACAGATACGCAGTATTTT. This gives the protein CSAPSIGTAAPRTDTQYF.

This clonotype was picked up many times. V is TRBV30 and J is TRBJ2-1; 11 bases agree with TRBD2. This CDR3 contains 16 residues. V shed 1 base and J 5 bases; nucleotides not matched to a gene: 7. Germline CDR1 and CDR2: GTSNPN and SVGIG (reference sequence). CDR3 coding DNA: TGTGCCTGGAGTGGAGATCGACTAGCGGGGAACAATGAGCAGTTCTTC. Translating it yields CAWSGDRLAGNNEQFF.

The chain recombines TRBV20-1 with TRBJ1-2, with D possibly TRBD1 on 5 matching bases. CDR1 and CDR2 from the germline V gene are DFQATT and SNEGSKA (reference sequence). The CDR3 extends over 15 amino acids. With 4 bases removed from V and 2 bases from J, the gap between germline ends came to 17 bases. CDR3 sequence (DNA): TGCAGTGCTAACCCACGGACGGGGCGGAACTATGGCTACACCTTC. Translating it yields CSANPRTGRNYGYTF.

The DNA of the CDR3 is TGTGCCAGCAGCTTAGATGGGGGGCGCCGGGATGGCTACACCTTC. This translates into CASSLDGGRRDGYTF. The V and J genes are TRBV7-2 and TRBJ1-2; D is possibly TRBD1 (6 bases). Trimming took off 1 base at V and 6 bases at J, with 15 bases between the two ends. Germline assignment: CDR1 SGHTA and CDR2 FQGNSA. This CDR3 is built from 15 residues.

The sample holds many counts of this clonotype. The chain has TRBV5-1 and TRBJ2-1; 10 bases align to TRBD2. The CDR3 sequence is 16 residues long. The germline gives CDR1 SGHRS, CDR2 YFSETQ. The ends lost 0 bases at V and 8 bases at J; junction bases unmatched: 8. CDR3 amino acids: CASSLGLAGDRDEQFF. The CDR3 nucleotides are TGCGCCAGCAGCTTGGGGCTAGCGGGAGATCGGGATGAGCAGTTCTTC. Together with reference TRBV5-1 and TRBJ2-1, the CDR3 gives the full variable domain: KAGVTQTPRYLIKTRGQQVTLSCSPISGHRSVSWYQQTPGQGLQFLFEYFSETQRNKGNFPGRFSGRQFSNSRSEMNVSTLELGDSALYLCASSLGLAGDRDEQFFGPGTRLTVL.

The CDR3 loop is CASKPPSALSYEQYF. The CDR3 DNA is TGTGCCAGCAAACCTCCTAGCGCCCTCTCCTACGAGCAGTACTTC. The chain couples TRBV6-2 or TRBV6-3 to TRBJ2-7; perhaps TRBD2 as D (6 bases). This CDR3 has 15 amino acids. CDR1 and CDR2 (germline): MNHEY, SVGEGT. V lost 7 bases and J 0 bases, leaving 16 bases between the germline ends.

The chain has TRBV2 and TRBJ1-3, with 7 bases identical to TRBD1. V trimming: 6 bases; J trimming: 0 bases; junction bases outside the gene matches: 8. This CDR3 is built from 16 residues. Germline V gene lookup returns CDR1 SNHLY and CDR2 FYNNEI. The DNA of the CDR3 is TGTGCCAGCAGATTGACCAGGGGGGTCTCTGGAAACACCATATATTTT. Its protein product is CASRLTRGVSGNTIYF.

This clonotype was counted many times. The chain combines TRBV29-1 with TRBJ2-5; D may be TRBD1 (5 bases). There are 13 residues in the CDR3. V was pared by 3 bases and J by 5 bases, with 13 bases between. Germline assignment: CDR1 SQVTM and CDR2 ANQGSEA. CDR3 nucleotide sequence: TGCAGCGTTGATCCAGGGTTTGAGGAGACCCAGTACTTC. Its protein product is CSVDPGFEETQYF.

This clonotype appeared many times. The CDR3 protein is CASSVGTSGRDEQFF. CDR3 DNA: TGCGCCAGCAGTGTCGGGACTAGCGGGAGGGATGAGCAGTTCTTC. V and J are TRBV10-1 and TRBJ2-1, with 16 bases fitting TRBD2. The CDR3 sequence is 15 residues long. The trim removed 4 bases at V and 8 bases at J, leaving 2 bases unmatched. Per germline, CDR1 WNHNN and CDR2 SYGVQD (reference sequence).

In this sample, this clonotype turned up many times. CDR3 sequence reads: CASSFSAGVTGELFF. As DNA, the CDR3 is TGCGCCAGCAGCTTCTCAGCGGGAGTTACCGGGGAGCTGTTTTTT. The chain couples TRBV5-1 to TRBJ2-2, with 8 bases identical to TRBD2. The CDR3 totals 15 residues. Trimming removed 2 bases from V and 5 bases from J; junction bases left unmatched: 5. Germline V gene sequence: CDR1 SGHRS, CDR2 YFSETQ.

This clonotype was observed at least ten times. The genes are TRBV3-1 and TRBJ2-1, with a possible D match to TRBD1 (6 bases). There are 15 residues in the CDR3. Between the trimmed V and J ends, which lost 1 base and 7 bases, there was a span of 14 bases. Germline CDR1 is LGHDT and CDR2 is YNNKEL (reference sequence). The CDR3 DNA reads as TGTGCCAGCAGCCAAGTTTATACAGGGTGGAATGAGCAGTTCTTC. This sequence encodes CASSQVYTGWNEQFF.

The CDR3 loop is CASSPSGLGLEGYTF. CDR3 in DNA: TGTGCCAGCAGTCCCAGTGGGCTCGGGTTAGAGGGCTACACCTTC. This sequence joins TRBV6-1 and TRBJ1-2, with no clear D. Trimming took 5 bases from V and 8 from J, leaving 21 bases between them. Germline lookup yields CDR1 MNHNS and CDR2 SASEGT. There are 15 residues in the CDR3.

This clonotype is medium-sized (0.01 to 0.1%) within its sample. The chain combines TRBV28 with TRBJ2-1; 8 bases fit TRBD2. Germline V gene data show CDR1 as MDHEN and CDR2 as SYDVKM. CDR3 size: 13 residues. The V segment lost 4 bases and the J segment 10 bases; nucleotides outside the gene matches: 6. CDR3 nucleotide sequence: TGTGCCAGCAGTTGGGGGACTAGTGGGGAGCAGTTCTTC. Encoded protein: CASSWGTSGEQFF. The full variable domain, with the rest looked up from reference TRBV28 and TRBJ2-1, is DVKVTQSSRYLVKRTGEKVFLECVQDMDHENMFWYRQDPGLGLRLIYFSYDVKMKEKGDIPEGYSVSREKKERFSLILESASTNQTSMYLCASSWGTSGEQFFGPGTRLTVL.

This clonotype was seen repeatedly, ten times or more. The CDR3 DNA is TGCAGTGCTTCCACAGGATTGTTAATGTACGAGCAGTACTTC. It yields the protein CSASTGLLMYEQYF. The chain is built from TRBV20-1 and TRBJ2-7; TRBD1 is a possible D gene (5 bases). Germline V gene data show CDR1 as DFQATT and CDR2 as SNEGSKA (reference sequence). V shed 5 bases and J shed 4 bases, with 18 bases lying between them. This CDR3 contains 14 residues.

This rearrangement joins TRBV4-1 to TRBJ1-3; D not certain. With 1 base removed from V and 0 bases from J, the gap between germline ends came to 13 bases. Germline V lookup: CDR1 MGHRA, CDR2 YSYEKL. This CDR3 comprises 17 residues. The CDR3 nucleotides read TGCGCCAGCAGCCAAGGGCCTACAGCTTACTCTGGAAACACCATATATTTT. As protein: CASSQGPTAYSGNTIYF.

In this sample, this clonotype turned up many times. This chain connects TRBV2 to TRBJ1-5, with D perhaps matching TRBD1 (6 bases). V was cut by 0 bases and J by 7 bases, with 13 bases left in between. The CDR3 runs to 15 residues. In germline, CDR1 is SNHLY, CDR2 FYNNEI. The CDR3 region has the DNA TGTGCCAGCAGTGAAGCGAAGGGGGGCGAGCAGCCCCAGCATTTT. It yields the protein CASSEAKGGEQPQHF.

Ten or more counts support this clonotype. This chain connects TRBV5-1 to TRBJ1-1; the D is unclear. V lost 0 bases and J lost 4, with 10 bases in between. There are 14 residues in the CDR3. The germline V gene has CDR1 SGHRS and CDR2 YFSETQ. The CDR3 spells CASSLGEGGTEAFF. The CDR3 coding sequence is TGCGCCAGCAGCTTGGGGGAGGGTGGCACTGAAGCTTTCTTT.

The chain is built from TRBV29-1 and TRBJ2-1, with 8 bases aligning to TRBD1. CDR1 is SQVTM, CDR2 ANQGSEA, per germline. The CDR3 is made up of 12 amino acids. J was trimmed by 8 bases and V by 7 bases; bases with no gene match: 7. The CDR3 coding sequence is TGCAGCGCAAGGACAGGGCGCGATGAGCAGTTCTTC. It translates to CSARTGRDEQFF.

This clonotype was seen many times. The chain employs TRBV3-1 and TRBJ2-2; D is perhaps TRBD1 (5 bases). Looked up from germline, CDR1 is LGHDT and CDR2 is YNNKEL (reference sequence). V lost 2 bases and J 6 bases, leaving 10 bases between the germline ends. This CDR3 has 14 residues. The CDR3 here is CASSQPDRSGELFF. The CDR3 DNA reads TGTGCCAGCAGCCAACCAGACAGATCCGGGGAGCTGTTTTTT.

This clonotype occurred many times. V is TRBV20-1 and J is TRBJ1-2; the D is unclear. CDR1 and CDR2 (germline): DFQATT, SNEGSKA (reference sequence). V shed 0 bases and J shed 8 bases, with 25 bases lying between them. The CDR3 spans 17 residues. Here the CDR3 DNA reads TGCAGTGCTAGAGATCGGCTGTTTACGCCGGAAACTGGCGGCTACACCTTC. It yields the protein CSARDRLFTPETGGYTF.

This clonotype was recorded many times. This CDR3 is CASSLDRSMDTQYF. The CDR3 DNA reads TGTGCCAGCAGCTTGGACAGGTCCATGGATACGCAGTATTTT. The chain employs TRBV7-2 and TRBJ2-3; TRBD1 agrees at 7 bases. Trimming removed 3 bases from V and 6 bases from J; junction bases left unmatched: 6. This CDR3 spans 14 amino acids. Germline lookup yields CDR1 SGHTA and CDR2 FQGNSA.

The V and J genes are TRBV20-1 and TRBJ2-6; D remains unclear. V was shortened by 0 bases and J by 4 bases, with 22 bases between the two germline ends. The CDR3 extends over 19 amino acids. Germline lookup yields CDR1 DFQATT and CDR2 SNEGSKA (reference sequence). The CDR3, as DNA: TGCAGTGCTAGAGATCCCTTTGTAACCCTCCGATCGGGGGCCAACGTCCTGACTTTC. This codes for CSARDPFVTLRSGANVLTF.

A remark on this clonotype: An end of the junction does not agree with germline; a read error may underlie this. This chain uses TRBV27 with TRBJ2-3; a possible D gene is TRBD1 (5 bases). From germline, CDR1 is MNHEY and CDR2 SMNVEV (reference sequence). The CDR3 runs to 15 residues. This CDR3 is CASNLGRWGTDAQYF. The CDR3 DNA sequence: TGTGCCAGCAACCTGGGGCGGTGGGGCACAGATGCGCAGTATTTT.

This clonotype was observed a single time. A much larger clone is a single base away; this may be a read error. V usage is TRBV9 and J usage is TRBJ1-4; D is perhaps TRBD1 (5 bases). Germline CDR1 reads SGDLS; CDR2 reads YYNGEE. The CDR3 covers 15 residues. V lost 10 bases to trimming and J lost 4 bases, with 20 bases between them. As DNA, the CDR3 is TGTGCCGGCAACCGGGGGGGAGGTCTTAATGAAAAACTGTTTTTT. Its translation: CAGNRGGGLNEKLFF.

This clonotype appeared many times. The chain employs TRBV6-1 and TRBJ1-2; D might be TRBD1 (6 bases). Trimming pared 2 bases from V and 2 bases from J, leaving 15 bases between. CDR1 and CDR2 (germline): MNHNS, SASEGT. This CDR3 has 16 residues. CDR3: CASSEIHGQQNYGYTF. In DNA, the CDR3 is TGTGCCAGCAGTGAAATCCACGGACAGCAGAACTATGGCTACACCTTC.

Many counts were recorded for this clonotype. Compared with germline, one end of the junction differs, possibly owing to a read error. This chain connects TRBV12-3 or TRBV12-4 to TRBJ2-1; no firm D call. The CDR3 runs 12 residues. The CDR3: CASSLVGNEQFF. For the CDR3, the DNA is TGTGCCAGCAGCTTAGTGGGCAATGAGCAGTTCTTC.

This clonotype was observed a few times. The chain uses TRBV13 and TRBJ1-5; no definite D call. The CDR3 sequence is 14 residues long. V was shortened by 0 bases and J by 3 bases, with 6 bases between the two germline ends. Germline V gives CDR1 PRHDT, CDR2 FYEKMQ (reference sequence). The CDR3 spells CASSLGGNNQPQHF. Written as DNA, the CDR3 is TGTGCCAGCAGCTTAGGGGGTAACAATCAGCCCCAGCATTTT.